Presented here are 22 T cell receptor beta chains from one specimen sequenced in a study of blood T cell repertoires in COVID-19. Profiling relied on immunoSEQ multiplex PCR, and the TCRdb table lists in-frame clones only, not all of them. The table lists around 250,000 clones, 88% of them singletons. The material sequenced was peripheral blood. Receptors were obtained from a woman in her 70s with COVID-19, enrolled during active disease.

V is TRBV6-5 and J is TRBJ2-1; TRBD2 aligns across 10 bases. Trimming removed 7 bases from V and 8 bases from J; junction bases left unmatched: 11. Germline V gives CDR1 MNHEY, CDR2 SVGAGI. CDR3 length: 15 amino acids. CDR3 DNA: TGTGCCAGCAAAAACGGAGCGGGAGGGCGAGATGAGCAGTTCTTC. Residues: CASKNGAGGRDEQFF.

V and J are TRBV19 and TRBJ2-1, with 8 bases aligning to TRBD2. V lost 2 bases to trimming and J lost 10 bases; unmatched junction nucleotides: 4. Germline assignment: CDR1 LNHDA and CDR2 SQIVND (reference sequence). The CDR3 has 13 amino acids. CDR3 in DNA: TGTGCCAGTAGTATAAAGACTAGCGTAGAGCAGTTCTTC. It is translated as CASSIKTSVEQFF.

This sequence joins TRBV11-1 and TRBJ2-7; 7 bases are a match to TRBD1. The CDR3 totals 14 residues. Losses at the gene ends were 5 bases for V and 3 bases for J; bases not matched to a gene: 7. Looked up from germline, CDR1 is SGHAT and CDR2 is FQDESV (reference sequence). CDR3 amino acids: CASSLRDSLYEQYF. The CDR3 DNA reads TGTGCCAGCAGCCTCCGGGACAGTCTCTACGAGCAGTACTTC.

This chain links TRBV19 with TRBJ2-7; D uncertain. The CDR3 totals 14 residues. The V end lost 1 base, the J end lost 3 bases, and 10 bases lay between the germline ends. Germline CDR1 is LNHDA and CDR2 is SQIVND (reference sequence). The CDR3 DNA sequence: TGTGCCAGTAGTATAGTACACGAAGACTACGAGCAGTACTTC. It is translated as CASSIVHEDYEQYF.

This clone was seen once. The V gene is TRBV11-2, the J gene TRBJ2-7; TRBD2 matches 7 bases. CDR1 is SGHAT, CDR2 FQNNGV, per germline. This CDR3 is built from 13 residues. Germline trimming cut 8 bases from V and 2 bases from J; bases unmatched to any gene: 6. In DNA, the CDR3 is TGTGCCAGCGGTCGGGAGGCCCCCTACGAGCAGTACTTC. Translated: CASGREAPYEQYF.

The V and J genes are TRBV27 and TRBJ2-7; the match to TRBD2 covers 10 bases. Germline trimming cut 8 bases from V and 2 bases from J; bases unmatched to any gene: 6. Germline loops: CDR1 MNHEY, CDR2 SMNVEV (reference sequence). The CDR3 has 14 residues. CDR3 amino acids: CASAEREGPYEQYF. The CDR3 region has the DNA TGTGCCAGCGCGGAGCGGGAGGGCCCCTACGAGCAGTACTTC.

This clone was found once. This chain connects TRBV13 to TRBJ1-1; 9 bases map to TRBD1. J was trimmed by 0 bases and V by 5 bases; bases with no gene match: 7. The CDR3 is 16 amino acids. Germline V CDR1 and CDR2: PRHDT, FYEKMQ (reference sequence). The CDR3 DNA reads as TGTGCCAGCAGCCCGGGGACAGGGAGTATGAACACTGAAGCTTTCTTT. Amino acids: CASSPGTGSMNTEAFF.

The chain is built from TRBV6-5 and TRBJ2-7; possibly TRBD1 for D (5 bases). The V and J ends lost 5 bases and 6 bases respectively, with 17 bases between them. There are 14 residues in the CDR3. CDR1 and CDR2 from the germline V gene are MNHEY and SVGAGI. The chain's CDR3 is CASSLHRGQTEQYF. DNA of the CDR3: TGTGCCAGCAGTCTTCATAGGGGTCAGACCGAGCAGTACTTC.

This chain links TRBV10-3 with TRBJ1-1; D perhaps matches TRBD1 (6 bases). Deletions cut 6 bases from V and 7 bases from J, with 12 bases between. The CDR3 totals 12 residues. Germline CDR1 ENHRY, CDR2 SYGVKD. As DNA, the CDR3 is TGTGCCATCAGGGGACAAACCGATGAAGCTTTCTTT. It translates to CAIRGQTDEAFF.

This clone was seen only a few times. V and J are TRBV10-3 and TRBJ1-3; 8 bases fit TRBD1. Per the germline V gene, CDR1 is ENHRY and CDR2 is SYGVKD. The CDR3 is 14 residues long. The V segment lost 6 bases and the J segment 4 bases; nucleotides outside the gene matches: 5. The CDR3 DNA reads TGTGCCATCAGAGACAGGGGTTTCGGAAACACCATATATTTT. Translating it yields CAIRDRGFGNTIYF.

DNA of the CDR3: TGTGCCAGCAGCCAAGACCCTAGCGGTAGGGAGACCCAGTACTTC. Translation: CASSQDPSGRETQYF. The rearrangement links TRBV3-1 (or the pseudogene TRBV3-2) to TRBJ2-5; 7 bases match TRBD2. The CDR3 is 15 residues long. Germline trimming cut 0 bases from V and 5 bases from J; bases unmatched to any gene: 6. The V gene's germline CDR1 is LGHDT and CDR2 YNNKEL (reference sequence).

The chain recombines TRBV28 with TRBJ1-4; TRBD1 is a possible D gene (6 bases). This CDR3 spans 11 amino acids. Germline values: CDR1 MDHEN, CDR2 SYDVKM. CDR3 in DNA: TGTGACAAAAGGGGGGGATGGAAACTGTTTTTT. It translates to CDKRGGWKLFF.

V usage is TRBV27 and J usage is TRBJ2-1; 8 positions match TRBD2. The V and J ends lost 8 bases and 9 bases, in that order; junction bases with no gene match: 18. Germline CDR1 and CDR2: MNHEY and SMNVEV (reference sequence). The CDR3 spans 16 residues. CDR3 sequence: CASFPATAGGSGEQFF. CDR3 DNA: TGTGCCAGCTTCCCCGCCACGGCGGGAGGCTCCGGTGAGCAGTTCTTC.

The V and J genes are TRBV7-2 and TRBJ1-2; D remains ambiguous. Germline V gives CDR1 SGHTA, CDR2 FQGNSA. CDR3 length equals 13 residues. V was shortened by 0 bases and J by 7 bases, with 9 bases between the two germline ends. CDR3 sequence (DNA): TGTGCCAGCAGCTTAGCAGGAAGAGGTGGCTACACCTTC. Translating it yields CASSLAGRGGYTF.

The V and J genes are TRBV15 and TRBJ1-6; the match to TRBD1 covers 7 bases. Germline CDR1 reads LNHNV; CDR2 reads YYDKDF (reference sequence). V lost 1 base, J lost 3 bases, and 3 bases stayed unmatched. This CDR3 has 16 amino acids. The CDR3 nucleotides are TGTGCCACCAGCAGAGCCGGGGACAGCTATAATTCACCCCTCCACTTT. This encodes CATSRAGDSYNSPLHF. The full variable domain, in which reference TRBV15 and TRBJ1-6 provide the parts outside the CDR3, is DAMVIQNPRYQVTQFGKPVTLSCSQTLNHNVMYWYQQKSSQAPKLLFHYYDKDFNNEADTPDNFQSRRPNTSFCFLDIRSPGLGDTAMYLCATSRAGDSYNSPLHFGNGTRLTVT.

This clone was detected only once. This chain uses TRBV9 with TRBJ2-7; no firm D call. The CDR3 is made up of 14 amino acids. CDR1 is SGDLS, CDR2 YYNGEE, per germline. Trimming took 1 base from V and 0 from J, leaving 8 bases between them. CDR3 region: CASSVRSVSYEQYF. CDR3 in DNA: TGTGCCAGCAGCGTACGCAGCGTCTCCTACGAGCAGTACTTC.

The chain combines TRBV11-3 with TRBJ2-5; TRBD1 aligns across 8 bases. The germline gives CDR1 SGHNT, CDR2 YENEEA. The CDR3 covers 16 residues. Trimming at V came to 3 bases and at J to 5 bases, leaving 11 bases not matched to a gene. Here the CDR3 reads CASSFLPQGAIETQYF. In DNA, the CDR3 is TGTGCCAGCAGCTTCCTTCCCCAGGGGGCAATCGAGACCCAGTACTTC.

This chain uses TRBV29-1 with TRBJ1-2, with D unclear. Germline CDR1 SQVTM, CDR2 ANQGSEA. The CDR3 spans 11 residues. Trimming shortened V by 5 bases and J by 6 bases, and 10 bases separated the two germline ends. The CDR3 nucleotides are TGCAGCGTTACCGGGTCTAATGGCTACACCTTC. Translating gives CSVTGSNGYTF.

The chain couples TRBV12-3 or TRBV12-4 to TRBJ1-2; 7 bases agree with TRBD1. The CDR3 runs to 12 residues. V lost 6 bases and J lost 7; bases outside the gene matches: 5. CDR3 amino acids: CASRRDRAGYTF. The CDR3 DNA follows: TGTGCCAGCAGACGTGACAGGGCTGGCTACACCTTC.

The V gene is TRBV20-1, the J gene TRBJ1-4; D call uncertain. V lost 3 bases and J lost 7, with 12 bases in between. The CDR3 extends over 13 amino acids. Germline V lookup: CDR1 DFQATT, CDR2 SNEGSKA (reference sequence). In DNA, the CDR3 is TGCAGTGCTAGTCCCGGGATTCCTGAAAAACTGTTTTTT. Translated, it gives CSASPGIPEKLFF.

The chain joins TRBV28 to TRBJ1-2, with 11 positions matching TRBD1. The CDR3 is 15 residues long. V gave up 1 base and J gave up 8 bases; unmatched junction bases: 6. Germline CDR1 is MDHEN and CDR2 is SYDVKM. The CDR3 sequence is CASSLFGQGAGGYTF. CDR3 bases: TGTGCCAGCAGTTTATTCGGACAGGGGGCGGGCGGCTACACCTTC.

This CDR3 reads CASSTVRGEQYF. In DNA, the CDR3 is TGTGCCAGTAGTACCGTTCGGGGGGAGCAGTACTTC. J is TRBJ2-7 and V is TRBV19; D may be TRBD2 (6 bases). Looked up from germline, CDR1 is LNHDA and CDR2 is SQIVND (reference sequence). V was clipped by 4 bases and J by 7 bases, with 11 bases between them. The CDR3 has 12 residues. The variable domain in full, with the rest retrieved from reference TRBV19 and TRBJ2-7, is DGGITQSPKYLFRKEGQNVTLSCEQNLNHDAMYWYRQDPGQGLRLIYYSQIVNDFQKGDIAEGYSVSREKKESFPLTVTSAQKNPTAFYLCASSTVRGEQYFGPGTRLTVT.